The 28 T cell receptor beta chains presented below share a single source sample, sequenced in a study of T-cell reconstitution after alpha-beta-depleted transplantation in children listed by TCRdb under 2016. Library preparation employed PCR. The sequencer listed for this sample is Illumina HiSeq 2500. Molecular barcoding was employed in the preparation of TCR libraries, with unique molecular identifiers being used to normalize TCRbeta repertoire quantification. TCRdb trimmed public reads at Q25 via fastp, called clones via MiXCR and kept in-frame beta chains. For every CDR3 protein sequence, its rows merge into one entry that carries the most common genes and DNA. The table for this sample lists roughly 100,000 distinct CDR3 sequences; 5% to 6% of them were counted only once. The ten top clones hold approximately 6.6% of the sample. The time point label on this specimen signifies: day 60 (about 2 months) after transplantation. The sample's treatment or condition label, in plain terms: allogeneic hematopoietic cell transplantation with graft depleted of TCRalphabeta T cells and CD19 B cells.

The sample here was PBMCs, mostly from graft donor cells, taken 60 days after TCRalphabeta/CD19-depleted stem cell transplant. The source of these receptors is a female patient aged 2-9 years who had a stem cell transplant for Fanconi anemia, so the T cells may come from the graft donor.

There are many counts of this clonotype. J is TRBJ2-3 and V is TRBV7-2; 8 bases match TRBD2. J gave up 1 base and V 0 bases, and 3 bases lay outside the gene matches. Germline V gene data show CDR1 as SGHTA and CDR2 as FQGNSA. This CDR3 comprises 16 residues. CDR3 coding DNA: TGTGCCAGCAGCTTAGCTAGCGGGACCCGCACAGATACGCAGTATTTT. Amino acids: CASSLASGTRTDTQYF. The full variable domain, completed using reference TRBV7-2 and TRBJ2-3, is GAGVSQSPSNKVTEKGKDVELRCDPISGHTALYWYRQSLGQGLEFLIYFQGNSAPDKSGLPSDRFSAERTGGSVSTLTIQRTQQEDSAVYLCASSLASGTRTDTQYFGPGTRLTVL.

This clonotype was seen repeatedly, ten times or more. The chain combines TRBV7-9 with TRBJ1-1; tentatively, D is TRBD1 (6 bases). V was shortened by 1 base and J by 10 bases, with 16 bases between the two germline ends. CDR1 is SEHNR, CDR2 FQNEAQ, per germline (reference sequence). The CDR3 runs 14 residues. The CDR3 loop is CASSLDLRGSGAFF. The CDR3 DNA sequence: TGTGCCAGCAGCTTAGATCTCAGGGGTTCGGGAGCTTTCTTT.

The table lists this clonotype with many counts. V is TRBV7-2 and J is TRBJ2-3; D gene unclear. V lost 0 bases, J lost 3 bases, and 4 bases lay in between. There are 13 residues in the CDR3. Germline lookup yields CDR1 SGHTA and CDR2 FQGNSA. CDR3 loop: CASSLARTDTQYF. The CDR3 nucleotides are TGTGCCAGCAGCTTAGCGCGGACAGATACGCAGTATTTT.

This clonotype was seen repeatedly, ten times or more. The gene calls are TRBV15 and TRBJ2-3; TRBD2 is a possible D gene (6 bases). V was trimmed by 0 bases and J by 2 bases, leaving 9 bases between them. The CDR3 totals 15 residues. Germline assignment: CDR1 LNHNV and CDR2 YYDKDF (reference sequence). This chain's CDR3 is CATSRDRGITDTQYF. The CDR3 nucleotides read TGTGCCACCAGCAGAGATCGGGGGATCACAGATACGCAGTATTTT.

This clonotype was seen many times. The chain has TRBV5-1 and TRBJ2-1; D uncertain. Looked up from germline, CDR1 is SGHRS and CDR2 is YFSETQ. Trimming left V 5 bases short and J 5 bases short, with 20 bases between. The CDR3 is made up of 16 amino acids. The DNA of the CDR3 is TGCGCCAGCAGATTTGGAGCTTGGACGACGGACAATGAGCAGTTCTTC. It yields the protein CASRFGAWTTDNEQFF.

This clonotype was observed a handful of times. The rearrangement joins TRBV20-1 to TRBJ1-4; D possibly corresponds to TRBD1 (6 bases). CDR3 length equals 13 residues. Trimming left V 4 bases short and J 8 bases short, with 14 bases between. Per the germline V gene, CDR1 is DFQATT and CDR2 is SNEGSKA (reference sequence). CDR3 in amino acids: CSATTAQGEKLFF. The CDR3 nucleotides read TGCAGTGCTACTACGGCACAGGGAGAAAAACTGTTTTTT.

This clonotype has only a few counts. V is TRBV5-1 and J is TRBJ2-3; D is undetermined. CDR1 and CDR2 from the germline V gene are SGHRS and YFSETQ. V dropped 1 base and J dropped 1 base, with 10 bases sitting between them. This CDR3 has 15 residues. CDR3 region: CASSLTPIGTDTQYF. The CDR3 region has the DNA TGCGCCAGCAGCTTGACGCCAATCGGCACAGATACGCAGTATTTT.

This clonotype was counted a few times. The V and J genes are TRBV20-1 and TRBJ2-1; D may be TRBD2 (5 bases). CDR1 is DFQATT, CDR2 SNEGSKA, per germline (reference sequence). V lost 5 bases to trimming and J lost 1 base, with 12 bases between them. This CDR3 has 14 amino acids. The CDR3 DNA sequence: TGCAGTGCTCCCCGGGGTTTTTCCTACAATGAGCAGTTCTTC. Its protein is CSAPRGFSYNEQFF.

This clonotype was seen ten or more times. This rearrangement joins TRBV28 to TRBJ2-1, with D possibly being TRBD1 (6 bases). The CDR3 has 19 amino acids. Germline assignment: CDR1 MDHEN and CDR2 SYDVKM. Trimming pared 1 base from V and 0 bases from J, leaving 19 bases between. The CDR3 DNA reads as TGTGCCAGCAGTTTATATCAGGGTGGGGGCGTCGGCTCCTACAATGAGCAGTTCTTC. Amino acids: CASSLYQGGGVGSYNEQFF.

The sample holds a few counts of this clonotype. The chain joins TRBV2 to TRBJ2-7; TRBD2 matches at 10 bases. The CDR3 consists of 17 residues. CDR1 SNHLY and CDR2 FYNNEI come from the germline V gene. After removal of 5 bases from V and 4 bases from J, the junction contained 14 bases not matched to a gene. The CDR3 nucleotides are TGTGCCAGCAGTCCGTTCCCTAGCGGGGGTCTTGGGTACGAGCAGTACTTC. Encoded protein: CASSPFPSGGLGYEQYF.

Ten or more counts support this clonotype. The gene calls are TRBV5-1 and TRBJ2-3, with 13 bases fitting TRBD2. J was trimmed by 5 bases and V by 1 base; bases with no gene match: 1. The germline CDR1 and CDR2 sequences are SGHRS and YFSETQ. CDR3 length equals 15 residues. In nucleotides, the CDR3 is TGCGCCAGCAGCTTGCGACTAGCGGGGGGAGATACGCAGTATTTT. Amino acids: CASSLRLAGGDTQYF.

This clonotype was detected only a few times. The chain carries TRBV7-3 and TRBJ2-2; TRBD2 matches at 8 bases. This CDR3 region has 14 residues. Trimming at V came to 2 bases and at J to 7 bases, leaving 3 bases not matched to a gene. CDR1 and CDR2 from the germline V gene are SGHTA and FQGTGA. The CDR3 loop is CASSLSGGVGELFF. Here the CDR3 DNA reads TGTGCCAGCAGCTTATCGGGAGGGGTCGGGGAGCTGTTTTTT.

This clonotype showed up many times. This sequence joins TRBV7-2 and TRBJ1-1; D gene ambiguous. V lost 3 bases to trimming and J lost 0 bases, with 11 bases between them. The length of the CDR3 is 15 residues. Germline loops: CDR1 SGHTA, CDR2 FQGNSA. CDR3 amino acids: CASSFLLGMNTEAFF. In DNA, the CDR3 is TGTGCCAGCAGCTTCCTTCTTGGCATGAACACTGAAGCTTTCTTT.

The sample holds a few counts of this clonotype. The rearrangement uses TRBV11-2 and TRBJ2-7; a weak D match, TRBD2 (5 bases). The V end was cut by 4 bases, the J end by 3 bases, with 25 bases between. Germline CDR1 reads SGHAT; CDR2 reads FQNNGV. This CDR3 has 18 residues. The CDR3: CASSYRDPTDPGSYEQYF. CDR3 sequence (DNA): TGTGCCAGCAGCTACCGGGATCCTACGGACCCCGGCAGCTACGAGCAGTACTTC.

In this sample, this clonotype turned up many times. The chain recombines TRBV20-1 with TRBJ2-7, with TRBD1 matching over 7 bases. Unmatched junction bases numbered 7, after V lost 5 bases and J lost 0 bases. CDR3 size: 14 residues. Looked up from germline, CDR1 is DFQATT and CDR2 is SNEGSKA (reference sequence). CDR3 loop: CSAQSDRFSYEQYF. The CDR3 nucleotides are TGCAGTGCTCAATCGGACAGGTTCTCCTACGAGCAGTACTTC.

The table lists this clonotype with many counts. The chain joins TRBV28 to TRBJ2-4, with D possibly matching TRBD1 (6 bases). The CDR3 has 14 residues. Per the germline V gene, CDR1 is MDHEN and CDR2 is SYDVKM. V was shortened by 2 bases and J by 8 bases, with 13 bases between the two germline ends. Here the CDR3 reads CASSLAGQLHIQYF. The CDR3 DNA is TGTGCCAGCAGTTTAGCCGGACAGTTACACATTCAGTACTTC.

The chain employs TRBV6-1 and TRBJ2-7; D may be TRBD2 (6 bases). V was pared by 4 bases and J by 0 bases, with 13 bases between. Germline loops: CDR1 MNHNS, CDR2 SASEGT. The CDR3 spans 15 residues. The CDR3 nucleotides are TGTGCCAGCAGTGTAACTGGGGACTTCTCCTACGAGCAGTACTTC. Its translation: CASSVTGDFSYEQYF.

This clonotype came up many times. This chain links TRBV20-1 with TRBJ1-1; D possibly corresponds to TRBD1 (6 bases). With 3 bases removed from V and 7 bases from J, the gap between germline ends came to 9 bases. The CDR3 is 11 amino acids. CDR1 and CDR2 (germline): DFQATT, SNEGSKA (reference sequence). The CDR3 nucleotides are TGCAGTGCTAGGGAGGACAGTGAAGCTTTCTTT. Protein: CSAREDSEAFF.

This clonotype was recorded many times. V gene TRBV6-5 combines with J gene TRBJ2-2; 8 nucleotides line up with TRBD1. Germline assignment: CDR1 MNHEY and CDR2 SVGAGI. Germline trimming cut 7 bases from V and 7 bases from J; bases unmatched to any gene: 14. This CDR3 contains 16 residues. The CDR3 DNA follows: TGTGCCAGCATGTACCGGGGCAGGGGGCGCAGCGGGGAGCTGTTTTTT. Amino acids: CASMYRGRGRSGELFF.

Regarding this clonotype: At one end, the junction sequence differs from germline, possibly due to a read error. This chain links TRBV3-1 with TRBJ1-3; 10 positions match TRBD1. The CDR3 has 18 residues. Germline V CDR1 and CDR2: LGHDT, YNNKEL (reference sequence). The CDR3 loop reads CTSSLWTGGFFSGNTIYF. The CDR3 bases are TGTACCAGCAGTTTGTGGACAGGGGGTTTCTTCTCTGGAAACACCATATATTTT.

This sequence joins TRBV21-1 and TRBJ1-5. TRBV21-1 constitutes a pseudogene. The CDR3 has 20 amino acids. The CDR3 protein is CASSKAGIHREGETNQPQHF. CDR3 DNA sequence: TGTGCCAGCAGCAAAGCTGGGATACACAGGGAGGGAGAAACAAATCAGCCCCAGCATTTT.

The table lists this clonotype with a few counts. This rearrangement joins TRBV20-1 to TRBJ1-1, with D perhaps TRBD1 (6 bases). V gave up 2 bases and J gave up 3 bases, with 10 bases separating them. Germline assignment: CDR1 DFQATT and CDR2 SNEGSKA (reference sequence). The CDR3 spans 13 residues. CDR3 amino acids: CSARTDSDTEAFF. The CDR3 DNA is TGCAGTGCTAGAACGGACAGCGACACTGAAGCTTTCTTT.

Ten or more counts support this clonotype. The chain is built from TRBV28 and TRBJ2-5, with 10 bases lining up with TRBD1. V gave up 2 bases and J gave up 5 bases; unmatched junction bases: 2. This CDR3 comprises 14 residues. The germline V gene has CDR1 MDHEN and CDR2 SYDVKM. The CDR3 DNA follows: TGTGCCAGCAGTTTACCGGACAGGGGGGAGACCCAGTACTTC. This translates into CASSLPDRGETQYF.

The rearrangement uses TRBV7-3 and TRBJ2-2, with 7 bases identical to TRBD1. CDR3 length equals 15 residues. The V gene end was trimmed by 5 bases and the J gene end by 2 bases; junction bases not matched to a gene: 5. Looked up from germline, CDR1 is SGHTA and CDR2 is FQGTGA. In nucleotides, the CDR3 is TGTGCCAGCAGCCACGACAGGGATAACACCGGGGAGCTGTTTTTT. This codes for CASSHDRDNTGELFF.

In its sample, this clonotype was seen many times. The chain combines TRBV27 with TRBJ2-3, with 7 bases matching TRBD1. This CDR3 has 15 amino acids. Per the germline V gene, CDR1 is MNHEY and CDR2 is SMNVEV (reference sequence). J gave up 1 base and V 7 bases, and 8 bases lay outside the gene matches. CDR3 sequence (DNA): TGTGCCAGCACCGAGCGACAGGGAGGCACAGATACGCAGTATTTT. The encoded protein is CASTERQGGTDTQYF.

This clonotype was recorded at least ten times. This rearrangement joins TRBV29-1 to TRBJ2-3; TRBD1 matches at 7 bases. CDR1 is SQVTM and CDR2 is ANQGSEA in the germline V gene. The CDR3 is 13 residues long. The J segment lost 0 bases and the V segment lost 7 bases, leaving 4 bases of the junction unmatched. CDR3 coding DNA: TGCAGCGGCGGACAGGCCAGCACAGATACGCAGTATTTT. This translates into CSGGQASTDTQYF.

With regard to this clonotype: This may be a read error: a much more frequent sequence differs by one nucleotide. DNA of the CDR3: TGTGCCATCAGTTTCTTTTTCGGCGGCAGGGCAGCCACAGATACGCAGTATTTT. Its protein is CAISFFFGGRAATDTQYF. The chain has TRBV10-3 and TRBJ2-3; TRBD1 is a possible D gene (5 bases). Germline assignment: CDR1 ENHRY and CDR2 SYGVKD. The CDR3 is 18 residues long. With 5 bases removed from V and 2 bases from J, the gap between germline ends came to 23 bases.

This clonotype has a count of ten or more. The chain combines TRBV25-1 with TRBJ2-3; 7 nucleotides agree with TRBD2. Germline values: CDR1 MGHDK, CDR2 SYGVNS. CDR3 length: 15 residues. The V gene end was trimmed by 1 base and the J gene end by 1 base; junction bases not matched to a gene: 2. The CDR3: CASSEFSGGTDTQYF. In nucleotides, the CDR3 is TGTGCCAGCAGTGAATTCAGCGGGGGCACAGATACGCAGTATTTT.